The 14 T cell receptor beta chains below were found in one sample sequenced in a study of cytomegalovirus exposure and HLA in healthy donors. The PCR made use of 60 Vbeta and 13 Jbeta primers. Sequencing used immunoSEQ multiplex PCR; TCRdb keeps in-frame clones, though not all of them. The sample carries 90,000 to 95,000 clones, over 75% recorded once. Sequencing used PBMCs. The receptors were sampled from a male donor in good health and CMV-seropositive.

The rearrangement links TRBV5-4 to TRBJ2-7; 7 bases map to TRBD1. This CDR3 is built from 14 residues. The ends lost 4 bases at V and 3 bases at J; junction bases unmatched: 7. Germline values: CDR1 SGHNT, CDR2 YYREEE (reference sequence). CDR3 amino acids: CASSGRDSNYEQYF. Here the CDR3 DNA reads TGTGCCAGCAGCGGACGGGACAGTAACTACGAGCAGTACTTC.

This chain joins TRBV10-3 and TRBJ1-1, with unresolved D. The V end lost 4 bases, the J end lost 3 bases, and 9 bases lay between the germline ends. Germline V gene sequence: CDR1 ENHRY, CDR2 SYGVKD. The length of the CDR3 is 13 residues. The CDR3 DNA is TGTGCCATCAGTGTCGGCGAGGACACTGAAGCTTTCTTT. Protein: CAISVGEDTEAFF.

The CDR3 spells CASSFGGGYGYTF. The CDR3, as DNA: TGTGCCAGCAGTTTCGGGGGAGGCTATGGCTACACCTTC. The chain has TRBV27 and TRBJ1-2, with D maybe TRBD1 (5 bases). V gave up 3 bases and J gave up 4 bases, with 9 bases separating them. The CDR3 sequence is 13 residues long. Germline V gives CDR1 MNHEY, CDR2 SMNVEV (reference sequence).

This clone came up once. The same CDR3 can be traced to other DNA sequences in this sample. This chain connects TRBV19 to TRBJ2-7, with D possibly TRBD1 on 6 matching bases. The ends were cut back, 3 bases at V and 2 bases at J, with 8 bases in the middle. CDR1 is LNHDA, CDR2 SQIVND, per germline (reference sequence). The CDR3 is 13 residues long. The CDR3 region has the DNA TGTGCCAGTAGTATGACAGGAGCCTACGAGCAGTACTTC. Translated, it gives CASSMTGAYEQYF.

The chain recombines TRBV7-2 with TRBJ1-2; D call uncertain. This CDR3 has 14 residues. Germline lookup yields CDR1 SGHTA and CDR2 FQGNSA. Trimming took 5 bases from V and 2 from J, leaving 12 bases between them. The CDR3 reads CASSPHRGNYGYTF. As DNA, the CDR3 is TGTGCCAGCAGCCCCCACCGCGGCAACTATGGCTACACCTTC.

The genes are TRBV10-2 and TRBJ1-1; D may be TRBD1 (5 bases). This CDR3 has 14 residues. The V gene's germline CDR1 is WSHSY and CDR2 SAAADI. V was pared by 6 bases and J by 0 bases, with 11 bases between. Here the CDR3 reads CASSRGGLNTEAFF. The CDR3 bases are TGCGCCAGCAGCCGCGGGGGGTTGAACACTGAAGCTTTCTTT.

In this sample, this clone turned up a few times. The chain combines TRBV15 with TRBJ1-5, with 9 bases lining up with TRBD1. Per the germline V gene, CDR1 is LNHNV and CDR2 is YYDKDF (reference sequence). The CDR3 runs to 15 residues. Trimming cost V 7 bases and J 2 bases; bases outside gene matches: 6. The CDR3 here is CATTEDRGGNQPQHF. Here the CDR3 DNA reads TGTGCCACCACCGAGGACAGGGGAGGCAATCAGCCCCAGCATTTT.

The chain uses TRBV28 and TRBJ2-7; D is possibly TRBD1 (7 bases). The CDR3 runs 13 residues. CDR1 and CDR2 (germline): MDHEN, SYDVKM. Trimming pared 5 bases from V and 2 bases from J, leaving 10 bases between. For the CDR3, the DNA is TGTGCCAGCAGTGGCAGGGGGGCCTACGAGCAGTACTTC. Protein: CASSGRGAYEQYF. The entire variable domain, with the rest obtained from reference TRBV28 and TRBJ2-7, is as follows: DVKVTQSSRYLVKRTGEKVFLECVQDMDHENMFWYRQDPGLGLRLIYFSYDVKMKEKGDIPEGYSVSREKKERFSLILESASTNQTSMYLCASSGRGAYEQYFGPGTRLTVT.

V gene TRBV7-7 combines with J gene TRBJ2-1, with 9 positions matching TRBD1. Per germline, CDR1 SSHAT and CDR2 FNYEAQ (reference sequence). V gave up 3 bases and J gave up 0 bases; unmatched junction bases: 0. The CDR3 consists of 15 residues. In nucleotides, the CDR3 is TGTGCCAGCAGCTTGGGACAGGGCTCCTACAATGAGCAGTTCTTC. The encoded protein is CASSLGQGSYNEQFF.

This clone was detected only once. The CDR3 sequence: CASSHTGYSNTGELFF. CDR3 sequence (DNA): TGTGCCAGCAGCCACACAGGGTATTCAAACACCGGGGAGCTGTTTTTT. The V call is TRBV5-4, the J call TRBJ2-2, with a weak D call TRBD1 (6 bases). CDR3 size: 16 residues. Trimming stripped 4 bases from V and 2 bases from J, with 15 bases between. Germline lookup yields CDR1 SGHNT and CDR2 YYREEE (reference sequence).

V and J are TRBV10-1 and TRBJ2-2; possibly TRBD1 for D (5 bases). The CDR3 consists of 15 residues. The germline V gene encodes CDR1 WNHNN and CDR2 SYGVQD (reference sequence). Trimming pared 9 bases from V and 0 bases from J, leaving 14 bases between. The CDR3 nucleotides are TGCGCCAGAAAAACGACAGATACGAACACCGGGGAGCTGTTTTTT. Amino acid sequence: CARKTTDTNTGELFF.

The CDR3 nucleotides are TGTGCCCTGGGCACACTGAACTATGGCTACACCTTC. It translates to CALGTLNYGYTF. The J gene is TRBJ1-2, the V gene TRBV2; unclear D gene. This CDR3 is 12 amino acids long. The germline V gene encodes CDR1 SNHLY and CDR2 FYNNEI. The V gene lost 11 bases and the J gene lost 2 bases, with 12 bases spanning the gap.

This clone turned up a few times. The V gene is TRBV19, the J gene TRBJ1-5; 7 bases match TRBD1. V shed 9 bases and J 6 bases; nucleotides not matched to a gene: 8. Germline V gene data show CDR1 as LNHDA and CDR2 as SQIVND (reference sequence). This CDR3 spans 13 amino acids. CDR3: CASRQGWSQPQHF. The CDR3 DNA sequence: TGTGCCAGCAGACAGGGTTGGAGTCAGCCCCAGCATTTT.

The chain links TRBV28 to TRBJ1-2, with TRBD1 matching over 7 bases. The V and J ends lost 5 bases and 0 bases, in that order; junction bases with no gene match: 6. Germline V gene data show CDR1 as MDHEN and CDR2 as SYDVKM. The length of the CDR3 is 15 residues. CDR3 bases: TGTGCCAGCAGTGTCCTCAGGGGGACTAACTATGGCTACACCTTC. Amino acids: CASSVLRGTNYGYTF.